This passage covers 19 T cell receptor beta chains from one sample sequenced in a study of T cell repertoires in cytomegalovirus infection. No antigen has been assigned to these receptors. TCRdb processed the reads anew with MiXCR; each CDR3 protein has one entry. The table lists about 740,000 distinct CDR3 sequences, about 33% of them singletons, with around a sixth in the top ten. The sequencing here drew on cultured PBMCs, taken from culture after CMV antigen stimulation. Receptors originate from a human donor in good health (CMV status not recorded). Some clones in this sample may be carry-over from other donors' samples.

The chain joins TRBV7-2 to TRBJ2-1; D gene uncertain. With 1 base removed from V and 6 bases from J, the gap between germline ends came to 16 bases. Germline CDR1 is SGHTA and CDR2 is FQGNSA. The CDR3 runs to 16 residues. CDR3 DNA sequence: TGTGCCAGCAGCTTAGTGCGGCGGCCCACGGGCAATGAGCAGTTCTTC. It codes for CASSLVRRPTGNEQFF. Full variable domain (rest looked up from reference TRBV7-2 and TRBJ2-1): GAGVSQSPSNKVTEKGKDVELRCDPISGHTALYWYRQSLGQGLEFLIYFQGNSAPDKSGLPSDRFSAERTGGSVSTLTIQRTQQEDSAVYLCASSLVRRPTGNEQFFGPGTRLTVL.

The gene calls are TRBV7-6 and TRBJ1-3, with D possibly being TRBD1 (6 bases). CDR1 is SGHVS and CDR2 is FNYEAQ in the germline V gene. CDR3 length: 16 residues. Trimming took 5 bases from V and 4 from J, leaving 18 bases between them. CDR3 nucleotides: TGTGCCAGCAGCCGACAGGCGGGCGAAGGAGGAAACACCATATATTTT. This translates into CASSRQAGEGGNTIYF.

J is TRBJ1-1 and V is TRBV19; the D is unclear. The CDR3 extends over 12 amino acids. The V end was cut by 4 bases, the J end by 1 base, with 4 bases between. Per the germline V gene, CDR1 is LNHDA and CDR2 is SQIVND (reference sequence). The DNA of the CDR3 is TGTGCCAGTAGTAAGTCGAACACTGAAGCTTTCTTT. Encoded protein: CASSKSNTEAFF.

This clonotype was observed a handful of times. V usage is TRBV5-6 and J usage is TRBJ2-3; 8 bases align to TRBD2. Germline CDR1 and CDR2: SGHDT and YYEEEE. The CDR3 is 16 residues long. The V gene end was trimmed by 6 bases and the J gene end by 2 bases; junction bases not matched to a gene: 11. CDR3 protein: CASILRSGTFTDTQYF. As DNA, the CDR3 is TGTGCCAGCATCCTACGTAGCGGGACCTTCACAGATACGCAGTATTTT.

The chain is built from TRBV28 and TRBJ1-2; TRBD1 matches 7 bases. The CDR3 consists of 17 residues. Trimming at V came to 3 bases and at J to 8 bases, leaving 18 bases not matched to a gene. CDR1 is MDHEN, CDR2 SYDVKM, per germline. CDR3 sequence: CASSFRTGDGLRRGYTF. The CDR3 DNA reads TGTGCCAGCAGTTTCCGGACAGGCGATGGCCTCCGGAGGGGCTACACCTTC.

The genes are TRBV20-1 and TRBJ1-4, with D maybe TRBD1 (6 bases). Germline V gene lookup returns CDR1 DFQATT and CDR2 SNEGSKA (reference sequence). Trimming cost V 4 bases and J 11 bases, with 14 bases left between them. The CDR3 length is 12 residues. For the CDR3, the DNA is TGCAGTGCTACCCGGGGCCAGGGGAAACTGTTTTTT. It encodes CSATRGQGKLFF.

The chain uses TRBV12-3 or TRBV12-4 and TRBJ2-1, with D maybe TRBD1 (7 bases). The V gene lost 5 bases and the J gene lost 0 bases, with 11 bases spanning the gap. This CDR3 is built from 15 residues. CDR3 nucleotides: TGTGCCAGCAGTCGCGGGGACAGCTCCTACAATGAGCAGTTCTTC. It translates to CASSRGDSSYNEQFF.

This chain joins TRBV4-1 and TRBJ2-2, with D possibly being TRBD1 (7 bases). The V end was cut by 2 bases, the J end by 2 bases, with 24 bases between. The CDR3 loop spans 20 amino acids. CDR1 and CDR2 (germline): MGHRA, YSYEKL. DNA for the CDR3: TGCGCCAGCAGCCAAATGGGGCGCCGGGGGACAGCCAAAAACACCGGGGAGCTGTTTTTT. Protein product: CASSQMGRRGTAKNTGELFF.

The J gene is TRBJ2-4, the V gene TRBV2; D possibly corresponds to TRBD1 (5 bases). This CDR3 has 14 amino acids. Germline V gene lookup returns CDR1 SNHLY and CDR2 FYNNEI. V was pared by 7 bases and J by 5 bases, with 15 bases between. This CDR3 reads CASKSREGENIQYF. The CDR3 DNA follows: TGTGCCAGCAAATCCAGGGAAGGGGAAAACATTCAGTACTTC. The variable domain in full, completed from reference TRBV2 and TRBJ2-4, reads EPEVTQTPSHQVTQMGQEVILRCVPISNHLYFYWYRQILGQKVEFLVSFYNNEISEKSEIFDDQFSVERPDGSNFTLKIRSTKLEDSAMYFCASKSREGENIQYFGAGTRLSVL.

The gene calls are TRBV6-5 and TRBJ2-7; D ambiguous. Germline CDR1 reads MNHEY; CDR2 reads SVGAGI. The CDR3 is 16 amino acids. The V and J ends lost 0 bases and 3 bases respectively, with 15 bases between them. CDR3: CASSYSIGTADYEQYF. In nucleotides, the CDR3 is TGTGCCAGCAGTTACTCGATTGGTACCGCGGACTACGAGCAGTACTTC.

Only a few counts were recorded for this clonotype. This chain links TRBV7-2 with TRBJ1-6, with unresolved D. The CDR3 consists of 15 residues. Germline V gives CDR1 SGHTA, CDR2 FQGNSA. V dropped 2 bases and J dropped 0 bases, with 5 bases sitting between them. CDR3 nucleotides: TGTGCCAGCAGCTTAAGAACCTCCTATAATTCACCCCTCCACTTT. The encoded protein is CASSLRTSYNSPLHF.

This clonotype was picked up a small number of times. The rearrangement uses TRBV7-6 and TRBJ2-5, with D maybe TRBD2 (6 bases). V was trimmed by 2 bases and J by 5 bases, leaving 21 bases between them. The germline CDR1 and CDR2 sequences are SGHVS and FNYEAQ. CDR3 length equals 17 residues. This CDR3 reads CASSLNIIGAGGETQYF. Written as DNA, the CDR3 is TGTGCCAGCAGCTTAAATATAATCGGCGCAGGAGGGGAGACCCAGTACTTC.

V is TRBV20-1 and J is TRBJ2-3, with unresolved D. The CDR3 runs 14 residues. Germline CDR1 DFQATT, CDR2 SNEGSKA (reference sequence). Trimming removed 5 bases from V and 3 bases from J, with 15 bases in between. Here the CDR3 reads CSAFRTASTDTQYF. The CDR3 DNA reads TGCAGTGCTTTTAGGACGGCGTCGACAGATACGCAGTATTTT.

The CDR3 DNA sequence: TGTGCCAGCCCCTCCGGTCGGACCCCCGACTATGGCTACACCTTC. Its translation: CASPSGRTPDYGYTF. This sequence joins TRBV2 and TRBJ1-2, with D hard to call. Germline V CDR1 and CDR2: SNHLY, FYNNEI. Between the trimmed V and J ends, which lost 8 bases and 3 bases, there was a span of 19 bases. The CDR3 is made up of 15 amino acids.

The chain links TRBV11-2 to TRBJ2-7; D possibly corresponds to TRBD2 (6 bases). Germline lookup yields CDR1 SGHAT and CDR2 FQNNGV. V lost 5 bases to trimming and J lost 3 bases, with 17 bases between them. The CDR3 is 15 amino acids. Written as DNA, the CDR3 is TGTGCCAGCAGCCCACCGGGACTCCTCTTCTACGAGCAGTACTTC. Amino acid sequence: CASSPPGLLFYEQYF.

This clonotype occurred a few times. The genes are TRBV9 and TRBJ2-5, with D possibly called TRBD1 or TRBD2 (7 bases each). V was clipped by 0 bases and J by 0 bases, with 12 bases between them. The length of the CDR3 is 16 residues. Germline CDR1 SGDLS, CDR2 YYNGEE. The CDR3, as DNA: TGTGCCAGCAGCGTAGCGGGGGGACAGTACCAAGAGACCCAGTACTTC. This translates into CASSVAGGQYQETQYF.

Only a few counts were recorded for this clonotype. This rearrangement joins TRBV7-8 to TRBJ2-4; TRBD2 matches 8 bases. The CDR3 is 17 amino acids. In germline, CDR1 is SGHVS, CDR2 FQNEAQ. The V segment lost 6 bases and the J segment 2 bases; nucleotides outside the gene matches: 12. The DNA of the CDR3 is TGTGCCAGCAGTCACGGAGCGGGGGACTTCTCCAAAAACATTCAGTACTTC. Translation gives CASSHGAGDFSKNIQYF.

This chain connects TRBV4-3 to TRBJ1-4; D not certain. This CDR3 has 14 amino acids. CDR1 LGHNA and CDR2 YSLEER come from the germline V gene. The germline V and J ends were trimmed by 4 bases and 8 bases, with 14 bases remaining between them. The CDR3 spells CASSRSRGGEKLFF. CDR3 DNA sequence: TGCGCCAGCAGCCGGTCCAGAGGAGGCGAAAAACTGTTTTTT.

This clonotype was counted between two and nine times. The rearrangement joins TRBV7-2 to TRBJ2-7, with 8 bases lining up with TRBD2. Germline CDR1 is SGHTA and CDR2 is FQGNSA. The CDR3 totals 14 residues. Losses at the gene ends were 5 bases for V and 6 bases for J; bases not matched to a gene: 9. The CDR3 sequence: CASSHRGGRPEQYF. Here the CDR3 DNA reads TGTGCCAGCAGCCATCGGGGGGGGCGCCCCGAGCAGTACTTC.